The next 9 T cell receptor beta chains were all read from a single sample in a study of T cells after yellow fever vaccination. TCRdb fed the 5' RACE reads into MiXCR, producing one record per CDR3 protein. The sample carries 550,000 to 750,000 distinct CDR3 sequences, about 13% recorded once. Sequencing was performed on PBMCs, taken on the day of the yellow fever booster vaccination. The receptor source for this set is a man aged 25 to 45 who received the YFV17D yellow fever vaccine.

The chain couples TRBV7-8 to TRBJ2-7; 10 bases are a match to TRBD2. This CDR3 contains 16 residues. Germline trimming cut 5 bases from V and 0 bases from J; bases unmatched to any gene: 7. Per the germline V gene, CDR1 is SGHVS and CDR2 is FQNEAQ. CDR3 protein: CASSPETSGYSYEQYF. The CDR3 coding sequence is TGTGCCAGCAGCCCAGAGACTAGCGGGTACTCCTACGAGCAGTACTTC. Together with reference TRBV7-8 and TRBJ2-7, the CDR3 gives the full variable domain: GAGVSQSPRYKVAKRGQDVALRCDPISGHVSLFWYQQALGQGPEFLTYFQNEAQLDKSGLPSDRFFAERPEGSVSTLKIQRTQQEDSAVYLCASSPETSGYSYEQYFGPGTRLTVT.

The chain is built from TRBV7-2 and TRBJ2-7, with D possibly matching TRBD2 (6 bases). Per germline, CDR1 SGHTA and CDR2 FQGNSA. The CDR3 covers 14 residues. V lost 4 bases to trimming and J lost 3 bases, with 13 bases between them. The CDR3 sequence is CASSSWGESYEQYF. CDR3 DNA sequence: TGTGCCAGCAGCTCCTGGGGGGAGAGCTACGAGCAGTACTTC.

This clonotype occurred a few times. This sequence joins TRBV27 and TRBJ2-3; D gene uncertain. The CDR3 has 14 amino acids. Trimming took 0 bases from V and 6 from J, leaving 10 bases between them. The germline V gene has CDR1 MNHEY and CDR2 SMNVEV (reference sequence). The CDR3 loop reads CASSLSTSGDTQYF. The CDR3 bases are TGTGCCAGCAGTTTATCGACTTCCGGGGATACGCAGTATTTT.

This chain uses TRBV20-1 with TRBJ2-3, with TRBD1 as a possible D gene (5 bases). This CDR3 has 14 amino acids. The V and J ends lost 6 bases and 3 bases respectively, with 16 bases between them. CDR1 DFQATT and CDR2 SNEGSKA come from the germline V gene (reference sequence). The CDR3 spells CSATRAQKTDTQYF. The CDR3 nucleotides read TGCAGTGCCACCAGGGCCCAAAAGACAGATACGCAGTATTTT.

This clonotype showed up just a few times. The CDR3 sequence: CASSYPLGAGGPGEQYF. The CDR3, as DNA: TGTGCCAGCAGTTACCCTCTCGGGGCGGGAGGGCCGGGGGAGCAGTACTTC. This chain uses TRBV6-5 with TRBJ2-7, with TRBD2 matching over 9 bases. Germline V gene data show CDR1 as MNHEY and CDR2 as SVGAGI. The CDR3 is 17 amino acids. V lost 2 bases and J lost 7; bases outside the gene matches: 15.

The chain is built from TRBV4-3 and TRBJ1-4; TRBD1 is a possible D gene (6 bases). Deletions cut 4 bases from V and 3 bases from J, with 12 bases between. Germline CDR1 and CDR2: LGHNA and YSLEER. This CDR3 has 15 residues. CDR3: CASSLTQGSNEKLFF. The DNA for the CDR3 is TGCGCCAGCAGCCTTACTCAGGGGTCTAATGAAAAACTGTTTTTT.

CDR3 residues: CAYSTAPRSRNNEQFF. The CDR3 DNA reads TGTGCCTACTCAACCGCACCGAGAAGCAGGAACAATGAGCAGTTCTTC. The V call is TRBV2, the J call TRBJ2-1; no clear D. Germline assignment: CDR1 SNHLY and CDR2 FYNNEI. CDR3 length equals 16 residues. Trimming stripped 11 bases from V and 5 bases from J, with 25 bases between. The entire variable domain, with the rest obtained from reference TRBV2 and TRBJ2-1, is as follows: EPEVTQTPSHQVTQMGQEVILRCVPISNHLYFYWYRQILGQKVEFLVSFYNNEISEKSEIFDDQFSVERPDGSNFTLKIRSTKLEDSAMYFCAYSTAPRSRNNEQFFGPGTRLTVL.

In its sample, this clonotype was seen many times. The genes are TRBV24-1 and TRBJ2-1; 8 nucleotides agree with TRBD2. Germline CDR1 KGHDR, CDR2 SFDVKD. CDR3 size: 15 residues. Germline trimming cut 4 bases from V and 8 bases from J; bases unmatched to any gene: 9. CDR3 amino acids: CATSDQSGSVDEQFF. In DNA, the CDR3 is TGTGCCACCAGTGACCAAAGCGGGAGTGTGGATGAGCAGTTCTTC.

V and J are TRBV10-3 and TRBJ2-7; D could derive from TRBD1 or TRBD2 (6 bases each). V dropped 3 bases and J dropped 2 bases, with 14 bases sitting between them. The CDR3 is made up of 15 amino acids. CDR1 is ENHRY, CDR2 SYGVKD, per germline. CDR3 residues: CAISDGGGTTYEQYF. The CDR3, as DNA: TGTGCCATCAGTGATGGGGGCGGGACAACCTACGAGCAGTACTTC.